This T cell receptor beta chain was retrieved from a study of blood T cells in healthy people across ages. Study-wide points: For the donors, CMV status was unknown and possibly confounded expanded clonotype changes. The fall in TCR beta diversity per million T cells was roughly linear with age.

Trimming left V 3 bases short and J 1 base short, with 9 bases between. Germline lookup yields CDR1 GTSNPN and CDR2 SVGIG (reference sequence). This CDR3 contains 13 residues. This clonotype has only a few counts. Its specificity is unknown. Next came a second PCR, run for about 7 to 12 cycles, which used a sample-barcoded 5' primer along with a J-beta primer mix. Every sample gave at least 2.5 million paired-end reads containing CDR3. MiXCR, run by TCRdb on the 5' RACE reads, gives a single entry per CDR3 protein. Here the sample spans 1.5 million to 2 million distinct CDR3 sequences, about 28% being singletons.

This TCR derives from a woman in her thirties in good health. Sequenced: blood. This sequence joins TRBV30 and TRBJ2-5; TRBD1 or TRBD2 may be the D gene (5 bases each). The CDR3 region is CAWRGTPQETQYF. Written as DNA, the CDR3 is TGTGCCTGGAGAGGGACCCCCCAAGAGACCCAGTACTTC.